The 24 T cell receptor delta chains below come from one sample, sequenced in a study of Vδ1+ human thymocytes. Study-wide results and caveats: Highly polyclonal TRG and TRD repertoires with Gaussian CDR3 length distributions appeared in thymus.

RNA was extracted from the cells and then reverse transcribed. Pooled V-gene forward primers with one constant-region reverse primer generated the CDR3 amplicons by multiplex PCR. TCRdb reanalysed the multiplex PCR reads via CATT. The sample lists 45,000 to 60,000 delta-chain clones, more than 15% occurring once. No antigens are known for them. Sequencing was performed on Vdelta1+ gamma-delta thymocytes from the thymus. The subset is: FACS-sorted CD3+ TCRalphabeta- TCRVdelta1+ TCRVdelta2- thymocytes. These receptors all come from a boy in the first two years of life who had congenital heart surgery.

V usage is TRDV1 and J usage is TRDJ1; the D gene is possibly TRDD3 (5 bases). CDR1 and CDR2 from the germline V gene are TSWWSYY and QGS. CDR3 length: 15 amino acids. The V gene lost 3 bases and the J gene lost 6 bases, with 17 bases spanning the gap. The CDR3 coding sequence is TGTGCTCTTGGGGATGGTTGCTACGCTGGGAATAAACTCATCTTT. As protein: CALGDGCYAGNKLIF.

In this sample, this clone turned up a few times. The chain recombines TRDV1 with TRDJ1, with D perhaps assigned TRDD1 or TRDD3 (5 bases each). The V gene's germline CDR1 is TSWWSYY and CDR2 QGS. Trimming took 1 base from V and 0 from J, leaving 30 bases between them. This CDR3 is 22 amino acids long. CDR3 loop: CALGEPCRLGTDLEIYTDKLIF. The CDR3 bases are TGTGCTCTTGGGGAACCTTGTCGATTGGGGACCGATCTCGAAATTTACACCGATAAACTCATCTTT.

This chain connects TRDV1 to TRDJ1; 9 nucleotides match TRDD3. Germline lookup yields CDR1 TSWWSYY and CDR2 QGS. CDR3 length: 18 residues. V was clipped by 6 bases and J by 8 bases; unmatched bases: 22. CDR3 region: CALGKGLPKYWGTPKLIF. CDR3 DNA sequence: TGTGCTCTTGGAAAAGGCCTTCCCAAGTACTGGGGGACCCCCAAACTCATCTTT.

The V call is TRDV1, the J call TRDJ1; D might be TRDD3 (6 bases). Trimming left V 0 bases short and J 2 bases short, with 19 bases between. This CDR3 has 18 residues. Germline V gives CDR1 TSWWSYY, CDR2 QGS. The CDR3 region has the DNA TGTGCTCTTGGGGAACTCCTGACCAGTGGGGGTCCGACCGATAAACTCATCTTT. This gives the protein CALGELLTSGGPTDKLIF.

This clone is labeled medium-sized. This sequence joins TRDV2 and TRDJ1; 7 nucleotides agree with TRDD3. The CDR3 has 15 residues. Germline-derived CDR1 and CDR2 are GEAIGNYY and EKD. V trimming: 4 bases; J trimming: 0 bases; junction bases outside the gene matches: 7. The CDR3 reads CACESGDLYTDKLIF. In DNA, the CDR3 is TGTGCCTGTGAATCGGGGGATTTATACACCGATAAACTCATCTTT.

Only a few counts were recorded for this clone. This chain uses TRDV1 with TRDJ1; D remains unclear. The CDR3 totals 15 residues. CDR1 and CDR2 from the germline V gene are TSWWSYY and QGS. V lost 9 bases to trimming and J lost 3 bases, with 20 bases between them. The DNA for the CDR3 is TGTGCTCTCCTGCTACTCTTCGGGGTCCCCGATAAACTCATCTTT. Its protein is CALLLLFGVPDKLIF.

This rearrangement joins TRDV1 to TRDJ1; 7 bases fit TRDD3. Germline CDR1 TSWWSYY, CDR2 QGS. The CDR3 is 18 amino acids. Trimming at V came to 2 bases and at J to 0 bases, leaving 12 bases not matched to a gene. Here the CDR3 DNA reads TGTGCTCTTGGGGAAGCTCGGGGGATCCACGGGTACACCGATAAACTCATCTTT. It specifies CALGEARGIHGYTDKLIF.

Concerning this clone itself: The junction departs from germline at one end; a sequencing error may be responsible. This rearrangement joins TRDV1 to TRDJ1, with 9 bases lining up with TRDD2. Germline V gene lookup returns CDR1 TSWWSYY and CDR2 QGS. The length of the CDR3 is 21 residues. CDR3 nucleotides: TGTGCTCTTGGGGAACTGGCCTTCCTACGGAAGTTCCCCCTGCACACCGATAAACCCATCTTT. It translates to CALGELAFLRKFPLHTDKPIF.

This chain uses TRDV1 with TRDJ1, with 12 bases lining up with TRDD3. Germline V CDR1 and CDR2: TSWWSYY, QGS. V lost 1 base and J lost 11; bases outside the gene matches: 23. This CDR3 region has 20 residues. CDR3 sequence: CALGERIPSGGYGHQIGLIF. As DNA, the CDR3 is TGTGCTCTTGGGGAACGAATACCCTCTGGGGGATACGGGCACCAAATCGGGCTCATCTTT.

This clone was counted only a few times. The V gene is TRDV1, the J gene TRDJ1; 9 nucleotides line up with TRDD3. This CDR3 is 18 amino acids long. The trim removed 2 bases at V and 4 bases at J, leaving 14 bases unmatched. Germline V gives CDR1 TSWWSYY, CDR2 QGS. This CDR3 is CALGEGVVTGGRHDKLIF. The CDR3 region has the DNA TGTGCTCTTGGGGAAGGGGTCGTTACTGGGGGACGGCACGATAAACTCATCTTT.

The chain recombines TRDV1 with TRDJ1, with TRDD2 matching over 9 bases. With 2 bases clipped from V and 1 base from J, the junction kept 23 bases outside the gene matches. There are 22 residues in the CDR3. Germline CDR1 reads TSWWSYY; CDR2 reads QGS. The CDR3, as DNA: TGTGCTCTTGGGGAATACCCTTCCTACATTTTTGGGGTGATTGGGAGCACCGATAAACTCATCTTT. Encoded protein: CALGEYPSYIFGVIGSTDKLIF.

The rearrangement uses TRDV1 and TRDJ1; 7 positions agree with TRDD3. The CDR3 length is 20 residues. V was pared by 0 bases and J by 0 bases, with 16 bases of the junction left unmatched. Per germline, CDR1 TSWWSYY and CDR2 QGS. For the CDR3, the DNA is TGTGCTCTTGGGGAACTAGACTGGTTCCCGTTTCTGGGGGACACCGATAAACTCATCTTT. It specifies CALGELDWFPFLGDTDKLIF.

The V call is TRDV1, the J call TRDJ1; 8 bases fit TRDD3. After removal of 0 bases from V and 3 bases from J, the junction contained 6 bases not matched to a gene. The CDR3 totals 16 residues. Germline CDR1 and CDR2: TSWWSYY and QGS. The CDR3 DNA reads as TGTGCTCTTGGGGAACTGGAGGGGGATAAAGCCGATAAACTCATCTTT. Translated, it gives CALGELEGDKADKLIF.

The chain uses TRDV1 and TRDJ1; tentatively, D is TRDD3 (6 bases). This CDR3 comprises 17 residues. Germline-derived CDR1 and CDR2 are TSWWSYY and QGS. V was pared by 5 bases and J by 0 bases, with 19 bases between. The CDR3: CALGLLGSGVYTDKLIF. The CDR3 DNA reads TGTGCTCTTGGGTTACTGGGCTCTGGGGTGTACACCGATAAACTCATCTTT.

The V gene is TRDV1, the J gene TRDJ1; TRDD3 matches at 7 bases. Germline values: CDR1 TSWWSYY, CDR2 QGS. This CDR3 has 15 amino acids. V lost 4 bases, J lost 11 bases, and 16 bases stayed unmatched. The CDR3 nucleotides are TGTGCTCTTGGGGCGGAGGGGACAGGGGATAGGAAGCTCATCTTT. Protein sequence: CALGAEGTGDRKLIF.

V and J are TRDV1 and TRDJ1, with D possibly being TRDD3 (6 bases). The length of the CDR3 is 19 residues. V was shortened by 1 base and J by 2 bases, with 23 bases between the two germline ends. Per germline, CDR1 TSWWSYY and CDR2 QGS. CDR3 protein: CALGEPPRQPLGVTDKLIF. The CDR3 DNA is TGTGCTCTTGGGGAACCTCCCCGACAACCGTTGGGGGTTACCGATAAACTCATCTTT.

This clone was found a few times. This sequence joins TRDV1 and TRDJ1, with D possibly being TRDD3 (10 bases). Trimming took 1 base from V and 0 from J, leaving 30 bases between them. The CDR3 runs to 22 residues. The germline CDR1 and CDR2 sequences are TSWWSYY and QGS. CDR3 residues: CALGEPFLLGGGYAFHTDKLIF. The DNA for the CDR3 is TGTGCTCTTGGGGAACCCTTCCTACTTGGCGGGGGATACGCTTTTCACACCGATAAACTCATCTTT.

This clone was seen only a few times. This sequence joins TRDV3 and TRDJ1; 12 bases are shared with TRDD3. The CDR3 is 21 residues long. The trim removed 5 bases at V and 0 bases at J, leaving 25 bases unmatched. From germline, CDR1 is TVYSNPD and CDR2 GDNSRS (reference sequence). Here the CDR3 reads CARLAFADCTGGYNYTDKLIF. In DNA, the CDR3 is TGTGCCCGCCTAGCCTTCGCCGACTGTACTGGGGGATACAACTACACCGATAAACTCATCTTT.

This chain connects TRDV1 to TRDJ1; 9 bases match TRDD3. The germline CDR1 and CDR2 sequences are TSWWSYY and QGS. This CDR3 contains 19 residues. Germline trimming cut 2 bases from V and 4 bases from J; bases unmatched to any gene: 17. The CDR3 DNA reads as TGTGCTCTTGGGGAAAAGGTACTGGGGGACTCGCGAAACTTCGATAAACTCATCTTT. Encoded protein: CALGEKVLGDSRNFDKLIF.

This clone was recorded a few times. The chain links TRDV1 to TRDJ1; 12 bases are shared with TRDD3. Germline CDR1 TSWWSYY, CDR2 QGS. V lost 1 base to trimming and J lost 5 bases; unmatched junction nucleotides: 14. CDR3 length equals 19 residues. The CDR3, as DNA: TGTGCTCTTGGGGAACCCTCCGTTCCGGTACTGGGGGATACTGATAAACTCATCTTT. Amino acids: CALGEPSVPVLGDTDKLIF.

The chain is built from TRDV3 and TRDJ1; TRDD3 agrees at 7 bases. CDR3 length: 14 residues. Germline CDR1 reads TVYSNPD; CDR2 reads GDNSRS (reference sequence). Trimming cost V 2 bases and J 3 bases; bases outside gene matches: 9. Here the CDR3 DNA reads TGTGCCTTTGCCCTCTACTGGGGCCCCGATAAACTCATCTTT. This sequence encodes CAFALYWGPDKLIF.

The chain employs TRDV1 and TRDJ1; D ambiguous. V lost 1 base and J lost 0, with 12 bases in between. The germline gives CDR1 TSWWSYY, CDR2 QGS. The CDR3 loop spans 16 amino acids. Here the CDR3 DNA reads TGTGCTCTTGGGGAACGTTTCTTGCCGTACACCGATAAACTCATCTTT. Its translation is CALGERFLPYTDKLIF.

The gene calls are TRDV1 and TRDJ1; D is tentatively TRDD1 or TRDD3 (6 bases each). V lost 5 bases, J lost 2 bases, and 30 bases lay in between. The CDR3 has 20 amino acids. Germline V gene data show CDR1 as TSWWSYY and CDR2 as QGS. This CDR3 is CALGPPVLPNSCWGTDKLIF. The CDR3 DNA follows: TGTGCTCTTGGGCCACCAGTACTCCCAAATAGCTGTTGGGGGACCGATAAACTCATCTTT.

V and J are TRDV1 and TRDJ1; 9 bases are shared with TRDD3. Germline trimming cut 0 bases from V and 1 base from J; bases unmatched to any gene: 12. Germline CDR1 is TSWWSYY and CDR2 is QGS. The CDR3 extends over 19 amino acids. The CDR3 sequence is CALGELSVWGIFGTDKLIF. The CDR3 DNA is TGTGCTCTTGGGGAACTATCCGTGTGGGGGATATTTGGCACCGATAAACTCATCTTT.